The next 29 T cell receptor beta chains were all read from a single sample in a study of identical twins. From the 5' RACE reads, TCRdb called clonotypes with MiXCR, one entry per CDR3 protein. Of approximately 470,000 distinct CDR3 sequences detected, about 14% appear once; the ten largest clones hold about 0.52%. This sample was shared with a second study, whose subject was yellow fever vaccine responses in identical twins.

The sample was CD4+ T cells sorted from blood. Every receptor here comes from a young woman in good health.

This clonotype was detected only a few times. This chain connects TRBV28 to TRBJ2-7, with D perhaps being TRBD1 or TRBD2 (5 bases each). CDR3 length equals 13 residues. The V end was cut by 9 bases, the J end by 1 base, with 13 bases between. Germline CDR1 is MDHEN and CDR2 is SYDVKM. In DNA, the CDR3 is TGTGCCAGTAAAGGTGGGGGATCCTACGAGCAGTACTTC. Translated, it gives CASKGGGSYEQYF.

This clonotype has only a few counts. V gene TRBV20-1 combines with J gene TRBJ2-1; 7 bases align to TRBD2. Trimming removed 3 bases from V and 2 bases from J; junction bases left unmatched: 7. This CDR3 is 15 amino acids long. Germline V gives CDR1 DFQATT, CDR2 SNEGSKA (reference sequence). The CDR3 is CSARGGKDAYNEQFF. DNA of the CDR3: TGCAGTGCTAGGGGAGGGAAGGACGCCTACAATGAGCAGTTCTTC.

This clonotype was detected a few times. J is TRBJ2-7 and V is TRBV5-5; D possibly corresponds to TRBD2 (6 bases). V lost 7 bases and J 6 bases, leaving 23 bases between the germline ends. CDR3 length: 15 amino acids. In germline, CDR1 is SGHKS, CDR2 YYEKEE (reference sequence). The CDR3 region has the DNA TGTGCCAGCTCTCCCTCGGCGGGATCAAGCTCCGAGCAGTACTTC. Translated: CASSPSAGSSSEQYF.

In this sample, this clonotype turned up a few times. The rearrangement joins TRBV5-1 to TRBJ1-1; 7 bases are shared with TRBD1. The CDR3 is 15 residues long. Trimming removed 4 bases from V and 0 bases from J; junction bases left unmatched: 6. Germline V gene data show CDR1 as SGHRS and CDR2 as YFSETQ. The CDR3 bases are TGCGCCAGCAGCGGGGACAGCGGAATGAACACTGAAGCTTTCTTT. This sequence encodes CASSGDSGMNTEAFF.

This clonotype came up a few times. This chain uses TRBV5-1 with TRBJ2-3, with TRBD2 matching over 13 bases. Germline CDR1 reads SGHRS; CDR2 reads YFSETQ. CDR3 length: 17 residues. V lost 4 bases and J lost 0; bases outside the gene matches: 5. The chain's CDR3 is CASSPGLAGASTDTQYF. CDR3 sequence (DNA): TGCGCCAGCAGCCCAGGACTAGCGGGGGCTAGCACAGATACGCAGTATTTT.

Only a few counts were recorded for this clonotype. The chain joins TRBV6-5 to TRBJ1-2; 7 bases match TRBD1. The J segment lost 4 bases and the V segment lost 0 bases, leaving 5 bases of the junction unmatched. The V gene's germline CDR1 is MNHEY and CDR2 SVGAGI. This CDR3 is 15 amino acids long. This CDR3 is CASSYSWDSFYGYTF. In DNA, the CDR3 is TGTGCCAGCAGTTACTCTTGGGACAGCTTCTATGGCTACACCTTC.

There are a few counts of this clonotype. The chain combines TRBV12-3 or TRBV12-4 with TRBJ2-5; 7 bases map to TRBD1. The CDR3 covers 13 residues. Trimming at V came to 5 bases and at J to 5 bases, leaving 5 bases not matched to a gene. CDR3 DNA: TGTGCCAGCAGTGCGAGACAGGGTGAGACCCAGTACTTC. Translation: CASSARQGETQYF.

This clonotype appeared a few times. This chain links TRBV10-3 with TRBJ1-5; D unresolved. V dropped 0 bases and J dropped 3 bases, with 9 bases sitting between them. Germline loops: CDR1 ENHRY, CDR2 SYGVKD. This CDR3 contains 15 residues. The CDR3 nucleotides are TGTGCCATCAGTGAGTCGAGAGGGTACAATCAGCCCCAGCATTTT. Its protein is CAISESRGYNQPQHF.

The CDR3 reads CASSRPGSITDTQYF. CDR3 nucleotides: TGTGCCAGCAGCCGCCCGGGGAGCATCACGGATACGCAGTATTTT. The genes are TRBV7-2 and TRBJ2-3; maybe TRBD2 (5 bases). Germline V gene sequence: CDR1 SGHTA, CDR2 FQGNSA. V lost 5 bases and J lost 6, with 18 bases in between. The CDR3 runs to 15 residues.

The V gene is TRBV6-2 or TRBV6-3, the J gene TRBJ2-7; maybe TRBD1 (5 bases). Germline CDR1 MNHEY, CDR2 SVGEGT. The CDR3 length is 15 residues. V was cut by 0 bases and J by 4 bases, with 13 bases left in between. CDR3 residues: CASSYSIESGYEQYF. CDR3 nucleotide sequence: TGTGCCAGCAGTTACTCGATCGAGTCAGGGTACGAGCAGTACTTC.

This clonotype turned up a few times. This rearrangement joins TRBV29-1 to TRBJ2-5; 10 nucleotides line up with TRBD2. Germline V lookup: CDR1 SQVTM, CDR2 ANQGSEA. The junction had 17 bases not matched to a gene; V was cut back by 5 bases and J by 5 bases. This CDR3 is 17 amino acids long. CDR3 region: CSVKGLAGDIKGETQYF. The CDR3 nucleotides read TGCAGCGTTAAGGGTCTAGCGGGGGACATCAAGGGGGAGACCCAGTACTTC. Supplemented by reference TRBV29-1 and TRBJ2-5, the full variable domain reads SAVISQKPSRDICQRGTSLTIQCQVDSQVTMMFWYRQQPGQSLTLIATANQGSEATYESGFVIDKFPISRPNLTFSTLTVSNMSPEDSSIYLCSVKGLAGDIKGETQYFGPGTRLLVL.

This clonotype appeared a few times. This rearrangement joins TRBV29-1 to TRBJ2-3, with 13 bases identical to TRBD2. The V gene's germline CDR1 is SQVTM and CDR2 ANQGSEA. V was pared by 4 bases and J by 2 bases, with 6 bases of the junction left unmatched. This CDR3 is built from 16 residues. The CDR3 DNA sequence: TGCAGCGTTGCCGGACTAGCGGGGGCGGACACAGATACGCAGTATTTT. Its translation: CSVAGLAGADTDTQYF.

This clonotype was picked up a small number of times. V usage is TRBV6-5 and J usage is TRBJ1-2, with D possibly TRBD1 on 5 matching bases. The CDR3 extends over 13 amino acids. Trimming pared 0 bases from V and 10 bases from J, leaving 12 bases between. Germline V gene data show CDR1 as MNHEY and CDR2 as SVGAGI. CDR3 residues: CASSYSTMGDYTF. CDR3 coding DNA: TGTGCCAGCAGTTACTCCACGATGGGGGACTACACCTTC.

The table lists this clonotype with a few counts. The chain is built from TRBV5-6 and TRBJ1-2; 9 bases are shared with TRBD1. Germline loops: CDR1 SGHDT, CDR2 YYEEEE. CDR3 length equals 13 residues. V gave up 6 bases and J gave up 4 bases; unmatched junction bases: 4. In DNA form, the CDR3 reads TGTGCCAGCACCTACAGGGGGCCCTATGGCTACACCTTC. The encoded protein is CASTYRGPYGYTF.

This clonotype turned up a few times. V and J are TRBV12-3 or TRBV12-4 and TRBJ2-7; D possibly corresponds to TRBD1 (6 bases). Trimming removed 5 bases from V and 5 bases from J, with 16 bases in between. This CDR3 spans 14 amino acids. The CDR3 reads CASSLRDTHHEQYF. In DNA form, the CDR3 reads TGTGCCAGCAGTCTCCGGGACACTCACCACGAGCAGTACTTC.

The chain couples TRBV3-1 to TRBJ1-6; 8 bases are a match to TRBD1. The germline V gene encodes CDR1 LGHDT and CDR2 YNNKEL (reference sequence). V shed 4 bases, J shed 9 bases, and the junction held 11 bases outside the gene matches. The CDR3 has 16 residues. The CDR3 region has the DNA TGTGCCAGCAGCCGAGGCAGGGGGCGGTCATTTTCACCCCTCCACTTT. Translated: CASSRGRGRSFSPLHF.

This chain links TRBV9 with TRBJ2-1; TRBD2 matches 9 bases. This CDR3 has 18 amino acids. The junction had 11 bases not matched to a gene; V was cut back by 1 base and J by 3 bases. Germline CDR1 SGDLS, CDR2 YYNGEE. CDR3 in DNA: TGTGCCAGCAGCGTATATCCGGTCGAGACTAGCGGCTACAATGAGCAGTTCTTC. Translating it yields CASSVYPVETSGYNEQFF. The variable domain in full, with the rest retrieved from reference TRBV9 and TRBJ2-1, is DSGVTQTPKHLITATGQRVTLRCSPRSGDLSVYWYQQSLDQGLQFLIQYYNGEERAKGNILERFSAQQFPDLHSELNLSSLELGDSALYFCASSVYPVETSGYNEQFFGPGTRLTVL.

This clonotype was detected a few times. The gene calls are TRBV4-3 and TRBJ2-3; tentative D call: TRBD2 (6 bases). The V end was cut by 0 bases, the J end by 4 bases, with 17 bases between. This CDR3 region has 17 residues. Germline CDR1 and CDR2: LGHNA and YSLEER. CDR3 bases: TGCGCCAGCAGCCAAGATACCGGGAGAGGGGCGGCAGATACGCAGTATTTT. This codes for CASSQDTGRGAADTQYF.

Many counts were recorded for this clonotype. The chain recombines TRBV5-6 with TRBJ2-1; a possible D gene is TRBD2 (5 bases). This CDR3 contains 16 residues. Germline V CDR1 and CDR2: SGHDT, YYEEEE. Trimming cost V 4 bases and J 0 bases, with 14 bases left between them. CDR3 protein: CASSQPRASSYNEQFF. CDR3 bases: TGTGCCAGCAGCCAGCCGAGGGCCAGCTCCTACAATGAGCAGTTCTTC.

This clonotype was seen a handful of times. CDR3 region: CASSLGGSNYGYTF. The CDR3 DNA is TGTGCCAGCAGCCTCGGGGGTTCTAACTATGGCTACACCTTC. The J gene is TRBJ1-2, the V gene TRBV9; D possibly corresponds to TRBD1 (5 bases). Germline-derived CDR1 and CDR2 are SGDLS and YYNGEE. Between the trimmed V and J ends, which lost 4 bases and 0 bases, there was a span of 10 bases. The CDR3 extends over 14 amino acids.

The rearrangement uses TRBV12-3 or TRBV12-4 and TRBJ2-1; 9 bases agree with TRBD1. Unmatched junction bases numbered 16, after V lost 5 bases and J lost 2 bases. The CDR3 sequence is 19 residues long. The CDR3 loop is CASSPRNTTGTGTYNEQFF. As DNA, the CDR3 is TGTGCCAGCAGTCCCAGAAACACCACCGGGACAGGGACCTACAATGAGCAGTTCTTC.

The V call is TRBV7-2, the J call TRBJ2-5; no clear D gene. From germline, CDR1 is SGHTA and CDR2 FQGNSA. This CDR3 region has 13 residues. The ends were cut back, 5 bases at V and 0 bases at J, with 7 bases in the middle. CDR3 loop: CASSPFNQETQYF. The CDR3 bases are TGTGCCAGCAGCCCCTTCAACCAAGAGACCCAGTACTTC.

The V and J genes are TRBV28 and TRBJ1-4, with 8 positions matching TRBD1. The CDR3 has 16 amino acids. Germline V gives CDR1 MDHEN, CDR2 SYDVKM. The V segment lost 6 bases and the J segment 7 bases; nucleotides outside the gene matches: 13. For the CDR3, the DNA is TGTGCCAGCAGACGCCCCACACTTCAGGGGGCTGAAAAACTGTTTTTT. Translated, it gives CASRRPTLQGAEKLFF. The full variable domain, rest sourced from reference TRBV28 and TRBJ1-4, is DVKVTQSSRYLVKRTGEKVFLECVQDMDHENMFWYRQDPGLGLRLIYFSYDVKMKEKGDIPEGYSVSREKKERFSLILESASTNQTSMYLCASRRPTLQGAEKLFFGSGTQLSVL.

This clonotype was observed at least ten times. The gene calls are TRBV5-1 and TRBJ1-1; D is uncertain. CDR1 SGHRS and CDR2 YFSETQ come from the germline V gene. This CDR3 is built from 15 residues. Trimming took 4 bases from V and 1 from J, leaving 14 bases between them. CDR3 DNA: TGCGCCAGCAGCATTCAATCCGGGTCGAACACTGAAGCTTTCTTT. Its translation is CASSIQSGSNTEAFF.

The chain carries TRBV28 and TRBJ2-7; no reliable D call. The CDR3 extends over 13 amino acids. Germline CDR1 MDHEN, CDR2 SYDVKM. Trimming shortened V by 4 bases and J by 1 base, and 8 bases separated the two germline ends. CDR3 in amino acids: CASSSSPSYEQYF. The CDR3 DNA is TGTGCCAGCAGTTCCTCCCCTTCCTACGAGCAGTACTTC.

This clonotype occurred a few times. The CDR3 reads CASSQTNPRWNSHNEQFF. In DNA, the CDR3 is TGTGCCAGCAGCCAAACGAACCCCCGCTGGAACTCTCACAATGAGCAGTTCTTC. V is TRBV3-1 and J is TRBJ2-1; D remains ambiguous. The V end was cut by 2 bases, the J end by 5 bases, with 22 bases between. There are 18 residues in the CDR3. Germline values: CDR1 LGHDT, CDR2 YNNKEL (reference sequence).

Only a few counts were recorded for this clonotype. The chain links TRBV6-6 to TRBJ2-7, with a weak D call TRBD1 (5 bases). CDR3 length: 11 amino acids. The germline V gene has CDR1 MNHNY and CDR2 SVGAGI (reference sequence). The V and J ends lost 7 bases and 4 bases respectively, with 8 bases between them. CDR3 protein: CASTTGYEQYF. In DNA, the CDR3 is TGTGCCAGCACCACAGGATACGAGCAGTACTTC.

This clonotype has just a few counts. The V and J genes are TRBV20-1 and TRBJ1-2; TRBD1 is a possible D gene (5 bases). The CDR3 consists of 13 residues. V lost 1 base and J lost 0, with 6 bases in between. The germline gives CDR1 DFQATT, CDR2 SNEGSKA (reference sequence). The DNA for the CDR3 is TGCAGTGCTAGAGTGGGACCTAACTATGGCTACACCTTC. Translating it yields CSARVGPNYGYTF.

This clonotype was observed a few times. This chain joins TRBV3-1 and TRBJ2-5; D not resolved. The V gene lost 4 bases and the J gene lost 3 bases, with 12 bases spanning the gap. The germline V gene has CDR1 LGHDT and CDR2 YNNKEL (reference sequence). CDR3 length: 14 residues. CDR3 in DNA: TGTGCCAGCAGCCGGACGACTGGAGAAGAGACCCAGTACTTC. Translating it yields CASSRTTGEETQYF.